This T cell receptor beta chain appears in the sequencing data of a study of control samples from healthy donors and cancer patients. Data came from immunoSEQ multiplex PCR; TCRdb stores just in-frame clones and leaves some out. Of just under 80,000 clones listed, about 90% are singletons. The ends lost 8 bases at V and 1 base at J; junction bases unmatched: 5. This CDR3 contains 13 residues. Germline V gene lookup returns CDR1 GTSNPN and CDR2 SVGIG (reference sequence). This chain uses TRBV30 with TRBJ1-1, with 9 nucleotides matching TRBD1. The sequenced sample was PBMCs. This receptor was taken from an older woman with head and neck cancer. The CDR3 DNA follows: TGTGCCCACATGGGACAGGGGAACACTGAAGCTTTCTTT. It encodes CAHMGQGNTEAFF.